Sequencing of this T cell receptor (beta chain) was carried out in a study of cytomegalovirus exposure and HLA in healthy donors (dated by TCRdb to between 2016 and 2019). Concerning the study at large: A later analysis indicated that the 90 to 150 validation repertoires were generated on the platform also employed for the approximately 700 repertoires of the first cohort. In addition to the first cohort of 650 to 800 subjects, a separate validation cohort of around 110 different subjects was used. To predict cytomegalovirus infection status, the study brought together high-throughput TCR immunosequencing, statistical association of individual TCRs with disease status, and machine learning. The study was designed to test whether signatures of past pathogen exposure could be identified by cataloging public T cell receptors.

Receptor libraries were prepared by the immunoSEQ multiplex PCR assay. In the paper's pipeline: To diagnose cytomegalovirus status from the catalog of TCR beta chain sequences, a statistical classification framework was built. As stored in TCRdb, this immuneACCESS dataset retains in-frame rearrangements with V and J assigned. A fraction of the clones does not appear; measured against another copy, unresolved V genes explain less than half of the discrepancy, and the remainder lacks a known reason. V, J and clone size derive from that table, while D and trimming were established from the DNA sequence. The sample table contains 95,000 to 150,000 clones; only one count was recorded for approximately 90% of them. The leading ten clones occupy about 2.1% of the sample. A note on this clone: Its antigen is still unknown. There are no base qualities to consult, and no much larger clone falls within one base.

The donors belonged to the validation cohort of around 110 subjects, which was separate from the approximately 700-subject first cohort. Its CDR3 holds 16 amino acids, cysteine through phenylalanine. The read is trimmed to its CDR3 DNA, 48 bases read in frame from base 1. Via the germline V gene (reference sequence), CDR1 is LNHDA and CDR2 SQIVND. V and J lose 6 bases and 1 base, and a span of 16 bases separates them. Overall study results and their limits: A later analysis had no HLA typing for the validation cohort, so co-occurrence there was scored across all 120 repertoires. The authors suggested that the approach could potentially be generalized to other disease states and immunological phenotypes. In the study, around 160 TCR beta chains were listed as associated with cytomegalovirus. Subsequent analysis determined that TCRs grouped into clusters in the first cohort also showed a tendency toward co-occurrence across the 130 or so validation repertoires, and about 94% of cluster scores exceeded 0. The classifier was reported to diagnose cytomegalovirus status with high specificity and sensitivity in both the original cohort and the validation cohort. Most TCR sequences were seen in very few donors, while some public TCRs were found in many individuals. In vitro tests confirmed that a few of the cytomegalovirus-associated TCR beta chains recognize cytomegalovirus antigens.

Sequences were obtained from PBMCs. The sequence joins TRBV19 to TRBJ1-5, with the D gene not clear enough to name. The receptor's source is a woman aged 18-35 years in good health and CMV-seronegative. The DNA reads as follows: TGTGCCAGTAGGGACTCAAGGTCTCGAAGCAATCAGCCCCAGCATTTT. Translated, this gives CASRDSRSRSNQPQHF.